Listed below are T cell receptor beta chains from one sample, sequenced in a study of T cells in Graves' hyperthyroidism and ophthalmopathy. TCRdb called the multiplex PCR reads again in MiXCR, with one record for every CDR3 protein. In the table there are about 360,000 distinct CDR3 sequences, more than 15% of which are singletons. What was sequenced was blood. These receptors came from a woman aged 18-30 years with Graves' hyperthyroidism that later progressed to Graves' ophthalmopathy. Each CDR3 is given with its conserved first and last residue. D genes are given only for firm matches. Size tells how often a clone was seen (once, few, many) or the class of an expanded clone, and some rows leave it out.

V	D	size	J	DNA	CDR3
TRBV28	TRBD2	.	TRBJ2-5	TGTGCCAGCAGTGCCCGACTAGCGGGATCTGAGACCCAGTACTTC	CASSARLAGSETQYF
TRBV27	TRBD1	many	TRBJ2-7	TGTGCCAGCAGTTGGGGACAGGGGATGTACGAGCAGTACTTC	CASSWGQGMYEQYF
TRBV6-1	TRBD2	.	TRBJ2-3	TGTGCCAGCCCCGGACTAGCGGGCACAGATACGCAGTATTTT	CASPGLAGTDTQYF
TRBV6-1	TRBD2	.	TRBJ2-1	TGTGCCAGCAGTGGGAAGCGGGAGAATGAGCAGTTCTTC	CASSGKRENEQFF
TRBV19	TRBD2	.	TRBJ2-3	TGTGCCAGTAGTGTAAGCGGGAGAGGTACAGATACGCAGTATTTT	CASSVSGRGTDTQYF
TRBV6-1	TRBD2	few	TRBJ2-1	TGTGCCAGCAGCCCTGGACTAGCGGGAACGGGCGAGCAGTTCTTC	CASSPGLAGTGEQFF
TRBV30	.	.	TRBJ2-1	TGTGCCTGGAGTGTTGGGAGCAATGAGCAGTTCTTC	CAWSVGSNEQFF
TRBV28	TRBD2	few	TRBJ2-7	TGTGCCAGCAATACTAGCGGGAGCGGATCCTACGAGCAGTACTTC	CASNTSGSGSYEQYF
TRBV5-5	TRBD1	many	TRBJ1-1	TGTGCCAGCAGCTCCTACTGGACAGGGGGCACTGAAGCTTTCTTT	CASSSYWTGGTEAFF
TRBV20-1	TRBD2	.	TRBJ2-2	TGCAGTGCTACCGACCCGGGTCTAGCGGGAGTGAACACCGGGGAGCTGTTTTTT	CSATDPGLAGVNTGELFF
TRBV20-1	.	few	TRBJ1-5	TGCAGTGCTATAGACGGCAATTTCAATCAGCCCCAGCATTTT	CSAIDGNFNQPQHF
TRBV2	.	many	TRBJ2-5	TGTGCCAGCAGTGAACGGGCCCGGGCGGAGACCCAGTACTTC	CASSERARAETQYF
TRBV7-2	TRBD2	many	TRBJ2-7	TGTGCCAGCAGCTTAGCGCCAGCGGGAGCCTACGAGCAGTACTTC	CASSLAPAGAYEQYF
TRBV12-3/TRBV12-4	.	many	TRBJ2-3	TGTGCCAGCAGCCCGAGACTGGAACCCACAGATACGCAGTATTTT	CASSPRLEPTDTQYF
TRBV15	TRBD1	.	TRBJ2-6	TGTGCCACCAGCAGAGAGGGACAGGCAAGCTCTGGGGCCAACGTCCTGACTTTC	CATSREGQASSGANVLTF
TRBV11-2	.	many	TRBJ2-2	TGTGCCAGCAGCTTAAGTAGATTGCTCTGGACCGGGGAGCTGTTTTTT	CASSLSRLLWTGELFF
TRBV19	.	once	TRBJ1-5	TGTGCCAGTAGTTCCCCAGTCACCTCGGGGCATCAGCCCCAGCATTTT	CASSSPVTSGHQPQHF
TRBV12-3/TRBV12-4	TRBD2	many	TRBJ2-5	TGTGCCAGCAGACTAGCGGGAGGGCGGGAGACCCAGTACTTC	CASRLAGGRETQYF
TRBV15	TRBD2	.	TRBJ2-1	TGTGCCACCAGCAGAGAGAGGGGACTAGCGGGAACCTACAATGAGCAGTTCTTC	CATSRERGLAGTYNEQFF
TRBV6-1	.	many	TRBJ2-1	TGTGCCAGCGAAGTTGGGTCCGCTTCGGGTGAGCAGTTCTTC	CASEVGSASGEQFF
TRBV28	.	many	TRBJ2-7	TGTGCCAGCGCCCAAGAGGGCTACGAGCAGTACTTC	CASAQEGYEQYF
TRBV20-1	TRBD1	many	TRBJ1-2	TGCAGTGCTAGATGGAGGACAGGGGCGTTCTATGGCTACACCTTC	CSARWRTGAFYGYTF
TRBV5-1	TRBD1	.	TRBJ2-3	TGCGCCAGCAGCTTGTCGGCAGGGGGTATAGATACGCAGTATTTT	CASSLSAGGIDTQYF
TRBV7-8	TRBD2	many	TRBJ2-1	TGTGCCAGCAGCAAACTAGCGGGGGCTTCCTACAATGAGCAGTTCTTC	CASSKLAGASYNEQFF
TRBV6-2/TRBV6-3	.	many	TRBJ2-7	TGTGCCAGCAGTTACTCAATCCAGAAGGAGAACTTCCAGAGGCCCTACGAGCAGTACTTC	CASSYSIQKENFQRPYEQYF
TRBV12-3/TRBV12-4	.	.	TRBJ2-2	TGTGCCAGCAGTCGTACAGGGCTCGGGGAGCTGTTTTTT	CASSRTGLGELFF
TRBV4-2	TRBD2	.	TRBJ2-3	TGTGCCAGCAGCTATCCGGGACTAGCGGGAGATGGGGAAGATACGCAGTATTTT	CASSYPGLAGDGEDTQYF
TRBV12-3/TRBV12-4	.	many	TRBJ2-1	TGTGCCAGCAGTTTGACCCGCGACTCATACAATGAGCAGTTCTTC	CASSLTRDSYNEQFF
TRBV4-1	TRBD1	.	TRBJ2-3	TGCGCCAGCAGCCAAGATGCGGACAGGGCGCTGTATTTT	CASSQDADRALYF
TRBV27	.	few	TRBJ2-3	TGTGCCAGCAGTTCCTCGCTTAGCGCAGATACGCAGTATTTT	CASSSSLSADTQYF
TRBV20-1	TRBD2	many	TRBJ2-1	TGCAGTGCGCCCGGGACTAGCAACAATGAGCAGTTCTTC	CSAPGTSNNEQFF
TRBV6-1	TRBD1	many	TRBJ1-1	TGTGCCAGCCGGACAGGGGGCTGGACTGAAGCTTTCTTT	CASRTGGWTEAFF
TRBV5-1	TRBD2	many	TRBJ2-3	TGCGCCAGCAGCCCGGGACTAGCGGAGCGGTCGGATACGCAGTATTTT	CASSPGLAERSDTQYF
TRBV6-2/TRBV6-3	.	many	TRBJ2-1	TGTGCCAGCAGTTACCTGCTTGGGGTGAGCTCCTACAATGAGCAGTTCTTC	CASSYLLGVSSYNEQFF
TRBV29-1	TRBD2	many	TRBJ2-1	TGCAGCGTTGAAGGTGGGACTAGCGGGAGTATCGAGCAGTTCTTC	CSVEGGTSGSIEQFF
TRBV28	.	many	TRBJ1-1	TGTGCCAGCAGTTTATTTCAGGGCCACACTGAAGCTTTCTTT	CASSLFQGHTEAFF
TRBV6-5	.	many	TRBJ1-2	TGTGCCAGCAGTTACAATCAGGGTCTCGGCTATGGCTACACCTTC	CASSYNQGLGYGYTF
TRBV14	.	.	TRBJ2-7	TGTGCCAGCAGCCGCCCATGGGACGAGCAGTACTTC	CASSRPWDEQYF
TRBV6-1	TRBD2	many	TRBJ2-7	TGTGCCAGCGTCGCGGGAGGGCCGTACGAGCAGTACTTC	CASVAGGPYEQYF
TRBV7-9	.	many	TRBJ2-7	TGTGCCAGCAGCTTAGACCGGGACTCATCCTACGAGCAGTACTTC	CASSLDRDSSYEQYF
TRBV20-1	.	few	TRBJ2-1	TGCAGTGCTAGAGTGGGGACGGAGCAGTTCTTC	CSARVGTEQFF
TRBV5-1	.	few	TRBJ2-4	TGCGCCAGCAGCTCGATAGGGGGGGGAAACATTCAGTACTTC	CASSSIGGGNIQYF
TRBV11-2	TRBD2	.	TRBJ2-2	TGTGCCAGCATTTCGGGGCTAGCGGCCCCCGGGGAGCTGTTTTTT	CASISGLAAPGELFF
TRBV20-1	TRBD2	many	TRBJ2-1	TGCAGTGCTAGAGATCCTAGCGGGAGGGAATCCTACAATGAGCAGTTCTTC	CSARDPSGRESYNEQFF
TRBV7-8	.	many	TRBJ2-3	TGTGCCAGCAGCTTCGGACGGTTCCCAAGGAGGCAAATCAGAGATACGCAGTATTTT	CASSFGRFPRRQIRDTQYF
TRBV19	.	few	TRBJ2-2	TGTGCCAGTACTGAGGGGCCCCGACCCGGGGAGCTGTTTTTT	CASTEGPRPGELFF
TRBV5-6	.	few	TRBJ2-1	TGTGCCAGCAGCTTGGACGGAGTGGGGGTCGGCAATGAGCAGTTCTTC	CASSLDGVGVGNEQFF
TRBV5-6	TRBD2	.	TRBJ2-7	TGTGCCAGCAGCTTCGGGACTATCACCTACGAGCAGTACTTC	CASSFGTITYEQYF
TRBV7-2	TRBD2	many	TRBJ2-2	TGTGCCAGCAGCTTAACTAGCGGGAGTGTGTCCGGGGAGCTGTTTTTT	CASSLTSGSVSGELFF
TRBV27	.	.	TRBJ2-1	TGTGCCAGCAGTTTATCGATTGGGAACGATGAGCAGTTCTTC	CASSLSIGNDEQFF
TRBV11-2	TRBD1	many	TRBJ1-1	TGTGCCAGCAGCCCCAGGGGGGACACTGAAGCTTTCTTT	CASSPRGDTEAFF
TRBV27	TRBD2	many	TRBJ2-1	TGTGCCAGCAGTTTAGCGGGAGCTAACAATGAGCAGTTCTTC	CASSLAGANNEQFF
TRBV11-2	.	many	TRBJ2-1	TGTGCCAGCAGCCCTCATCGGCCCCTCATGAGCTCCTACAATGAGCAGTTCTTC	CASSPHRPLMSSYNEQFF
TRBV24-1	.	.	TRBJ2-3	TGTGCCACCAGTGAGACGAGGGGAACAGATACGCAGTATTTT	CATSETRGTDTQYF